This passage covers 21 T cell receptor beta chains from one sample sequenced in a study of OX40 agonist ivuxolimab in advanced cancers. Some clones are missing from TCRdb's copy, which holds only in-frame ones; the method was immunoSEQ multiplex PCR. The sample yields 100,000 or so clones, 91% seen once. Sequences were derived from CD4+ or CD8+ T cells sorted from blood, sampled in a trial of the OX40 agonist ivuxolimab. The receptors shown here come from an adult with an advanced solid tumor such as melanoma, head and neck, liver or kidney cancer.

The chain joins TRBV2 to TRBJ1-3, with D uncertain. The CDR3 extends over 14 amino acids. The germline V and J ends were trimmed by 3 bases and 1 base, with 7 bases remaining between them. Germline loops: CDR1 SNHLY, CDR2 FYNNEI. CDR3 in DNA: TGTGCCAGCAGTGAGCCCAGATCTGGAAACACCATATATTTT. It specifies CASSEPRSGNTIYF.

Points on this clone: The junction differs from germline at one of its ends, possibly a read error. The chain has TRBV29-1 and TRBJ2-3, with D perhaps TRBD2 (5 bases). This CDR3 region has 12 residues. CDR1 is SQVTM, CDR2 ANQGSEA, per germline. The CDR3 loop is CSVEGLSDTQYF. CDR3 nucleotide sequence: TGCAGCGTCGAAGGACTGTCAGATACGCAGTATTTT.

The genes are TRBV4-1 and TRBJ1-3; D is ambiguous. V gave up 0 bases and J gave up 0 bases, with 12 bases separating them. The CDR3 is made up of 17 amino acids. Germline V gene sequence: CDR1 MGHRA, CDR2 YSYEKL. The CDR3 DNA reads as TGCGCCAGCAGCCAAGAAGGGAGTCAGCGCTCTGGAAACACCATATATTTT. Translation gives CASSQEGSQRSGNTIYF.

The chain employs TRBV5-4 and TRBJ2-2, with D hard to call. The CDR3 is 14 amino acids. CDR1 is SGHNT, CDR2 YYREEE, per germline (reference sequence). Trimming left V 0 bases short and J 3 bases short, with 6 bases between. The CDR3 here is CASSLDYDTGELFF. The DNA for the CDR3 is TGTGCCAGCAGCTTGGATTACGACACCGGGGAGCTGTTTTTT.

This clone has a single count. The chain combines TRBV28 with TRBJ2-3; TRBD1 agrees at 8 bases. Per germline, CDR1 MDHEN and CDR2 SYDVKM. The trim removed 1 base at V and 5 bases at J, leaving 8 bases unmatched. This CDR3 comprises 16 residues. The DNA for the CDR3 is TGTGCCAGCAGTTTATATCGCAGGGGGCAGAGAGATACGCAGTATTTT. Translation: CASSLYRRGQRDTQYF.

The chain recombines TRBV18 with TRBJ1-5; 7 bases are a match to TRBD1. The CDR3 spans 14 residues. The V segment lost 2 bases and the J segment 5 bases; nucleotides outside the gene matches: 3. Germline-derived CDR1 and CDR2 are KGHSH and LQKENI. In nucleotides, the CDR3 is TGTGCCAGCTCACCATCAGACAGGGATCAGCCCCAGCATTTT. Its protein product is CASSPSDRDQPQHF.

V and J are TRBV6-4 and TRBJ2-2, with TRBD1 matching over 7 bases. There are 16 residues in the CDR3. Germline CDR1 reads MRHNA; CDR2 reads SNTAGT. V was clipped by 3 bases and J by 0 bases; unmatched bases: 4. The CDR3 nucleotides are TGTGCCAGCAGTGAGGATCAGGGGGCGAACACCGGGGAGCTGTTTTTT. Protein product: CASSEDQGANTGELFF.

Points on this clone: Additional DNA sequences in this sample encode the identical CDR3. This rearrangement joins TRBV30 to TRBJ2-7; tentative D call: TRBD2 (6 bases). The CDR3 is 15 amino acids. Germline CDR1 and CDR2: GTSNPN and SVGIG (reference sequence). The V end lost 1 base, the J end lost 2 bases, and 15 bases lay between the germline ends. The CDR3 DNA reads TGTGCCTGGAGTGGACCGGGGAGGCCCCCCTACGAGCAGTACTTC. Translating it yields CAWSGPGRPPYEQYF. The full variable domain, in which reference TRBV30 and TRBJ2-7 provide the parts outside the CDR3, is SQTIHQWPATLVQPVGSPLSLECTVEGTSNPNLYWYRQAAGRGLQLLFYSVGIGQISSEVPQNLSASRPQDRQFILSSKKLLLSDSGFYLCAWSGPGRPPYEQYFGPGTRLTVT.

This clone turned up a few times. The chain is built from TRBV30 and TRBJ1-1, with TRBD1 matching 8 bases. CDR1 and CDR2 from the germline V gene are GTSNPN and SVGIG (reference sequence). The trim removed 0 bases at V and 0 bases at J, leaving 6 bases unmatched. The CDR3 covers 16 residues. The CDR3 nucleotides are TGTGCCTGGAGTGTACCCCGGACAGGGCTGAACACTGAAGCTTTCTTT. This sequence encodes CAWSVPRTGLNTEAFF. Full variable domain (rest looked up from reference TRBV30 and TRBJ1-1): SQTIHQWPATLVQPVGSPLSLECTVEGTSNPNLYWYRQAAGRGLQLLFYSVGIGQISSEVPQNLSASRPQDRQFILSSKKLLLSDSGFYLCAWSVPRTGLNTEAFFGQGTRLTVV.

The chain carries TRBV28 and TRBJ2-6; D gene uncertain. From germline, CDR1 is MDHEN and CDR2 SYDVKM. The V end lost 7 bases, the J end lost 1 base, and 8 bases lay between the germline ends. The CDR3 consists of 14 residues. The CDR3 sequence: CASTPGSGANVLTF. The CDR3 nucleotides are TGTGCCAGCACCCCTGGGTCTGGGGCCAACGTCCTGACTTTC.

This chain uses TRBV6-1 with TRBJ1-5, with D uncertain. The CDR3 is made up of 16 amino acids. CDR1 and CDR2 (germline): MNHNS, SASEGT. Between the trimmed V and J ends, which lost 4 bases and 0 bases, there was a span of 13 bases. The CDR3 region has the DNA TGTGCCAGCAGTGCTCGGGCTCCTTATAGCAATCAGCCCCAGCATTTT. Encoded protein: CASSARAPYSNQPQHF.

The rearrangement joins TRBV21-1 to TRBJ1-5; the table's D call, TRBD1, has no DNA check behind it. TRBV21-1 is given as a pseudogene. CDR3 size: 16 residues. This chain's CDR3 is CASSKDRTRDNQPQHF. Written as DNA, the CDR3 is TGTGCCAGCAGCAAAGACCGGACCAGGGACAATCAGCCCCAGCATTTT.

The V and J genes are TRBV7-8 and TRBJ2-5; D possibly matches TRBD1 or TRBD2 (7 bases each). Germline assignment: CDR1 SGHVS and CDR2 FQNEAQ. The CDR3 sequence is 16 residues long. The V end lost 5 bases, the J end lost 5 bases, and 21 bases lay between the germline ends. This CDR3 reads CASSPALGGGKETQYF. CDR3 coding DNA: TGTGCCAGCAGCCCCGCGTTGGGAGGGGGCAAGGAGACCCAGTACTTC.

This sequence joins TRBV5-1 and TRBJ2-1; 8 nucleotides match TRBD1. V lost 2 bases to trimming and J lost 5 bases; unmatched junction nucleotides: 9. CDR1 and CDR2 (germline): SGHRS, YFSETQ. The CDR3 has 16 residues. This CDR3 is CASSFSTRQGNNEQFF. The CDR3 nucleotides read TGCGCCAGCAGCTTTTCTACCCGACAGGGGAACAATGAGCAGTTCTTC.

The count of this clone is one. The chain joins TRBV12-5 to TRBJ1-2; no clear D gene. The V gene lost 3 bases and the J gene lost 0 bases, with 20 bases spanning the gap. The germline V gene encodes CDR1 LGHNT and CDR2 FRNRAP. The CDR3 length is 18 residues. The CDR3 is CASGLNNEEDYPNYGYTF. The CDR3 DNA reads TGTGCTAGTGGTTTAAACAACGAGGAGGACTATCCTAACTATGGCTACACCTTC.

V is TRBV19 and J is TRBJ2-1; D unclear. V lost 3 bases and J 6 bases, leaving 12 bases between the germline ends. CDR1 and CDR2 (germline): LNHDA, SQIVND (reference sequence). The CDR3 contains 14 residues. The DNA of the CDR3 is TGTGCCAGTAGTATGGGATTGGCGAGCAATGAGCAGTTCTTC. This codes for CASSMGLASNEQFF. Full variable domain (missing parts from reference TRBV19 and TRBJ2-1): DGGITQSPKYLFRKEGQNVTLSCEQNLNHDAMYWYRQDPGQGLRLIYYSQIVNDFQKGDIAEGYSVSREKKESFPLTVTSAQKNPTAFYLCASSMGLASNEQFFGPGTRLTVL.

The chain is built from TRBV4-1 and TRBJ2-3; 11 bases align to TRBD2. From germline, CDR1 is MGHRA and CDR2 YSYEKL. The CDR3 has 16 amino acids. J lost 4 bases, V lost 4 bases, and 7 bases had no gene match. The CDR3 is CASSRVLAGVPDTQYF. The CDR3 nucleotides are TGCGCCAGCAGCCGAGTACTAGCGGGAGTCCCAGATACGCAGTATTTT.

This chain links TRBV5-1 with TRBJ2-1; 9 positions match TRBD1. This CDR3 has 19 residues. CDR1 SGHRS and CDR2 YFSETQ come from the germline V gene. The V segment lost 3 bases and the J segment 0 bases; nucleotides outside the gene matches: 13. CDR3 bases: TGCGCCAGCAGCTACGGGCCCCCGGGGACAGGGAGCTCCTACAATGAGCAGTTCTTC. It specifies CASSYGPPGTGSSYNEQFF. The complete variable domain, with remaining parts taken from reference TRBV5-1 and TRBJ2-1, reads KAGVTQTPRYLIKTRGQQVTLSCSPISGHRSVSWYQQTPGQGLQFLFEYFSETQRNKGNFPGRFSGRQFSNSRSEMNVSTLELGDSALYLCASSYGPPGTGSSYNEQFFGPGTRLTVL.

The V gene is TRBV28, the J gene TRBJ2-1; D might be TRBD2 (5 bases). Germline V gene lookup returns CDR1 MDHEN and CDR2 SYDVKM. The CDR3 spans 15 residues. Between the trimmed V and J ends, which lost 3 bases and 5 bases, there was a span of 14 bases. CDR3 loop: CASSLLGSSHNEQFF. The CDR3 region has the DNA TGTGCCAGCAGTTTGTTGGGGAGTTCCCACAATGAGCAGTTCTTC.

This clone came up once. At one of its ends the junction is not consistent with the germline gene, which may arise from a read error. The chain links TRBV28 to TRBJ2-7, with a weak D call TRBD2 (5 bases). Germline CDR1 reads MDHEN; CDR2 reads SYDVKM. CDR3 length: 12 residues. DNA of the CDR3: TGTGCCAGCAGTTTAGATGAGAGGGATGGGGACTTC. Protein product: CASSLDERDGDF.

This clone appeared a few times. The chain combines TRBV6-1 with TRBJ2-5; D gene unclear. This CDR3 comprises 12 residues. V lost 4 bases and J 3 bases, leaving 6 bases between the germline ends. Per the germline V gene, CDR1 is MNHNS and CDR2 is SASEGT. CDR3 nucleotides: TGTGCCAGCAGTGCGGTAGAAGAGACCCAGTACTTC. It codes for CASSAVEETQYF.